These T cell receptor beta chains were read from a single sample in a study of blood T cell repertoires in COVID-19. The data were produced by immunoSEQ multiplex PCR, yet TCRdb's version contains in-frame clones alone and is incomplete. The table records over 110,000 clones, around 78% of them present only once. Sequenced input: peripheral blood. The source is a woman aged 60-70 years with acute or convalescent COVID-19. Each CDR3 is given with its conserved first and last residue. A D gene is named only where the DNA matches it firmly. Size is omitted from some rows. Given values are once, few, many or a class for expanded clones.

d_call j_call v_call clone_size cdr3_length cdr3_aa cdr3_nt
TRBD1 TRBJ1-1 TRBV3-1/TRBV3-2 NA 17 CASSQGQGARSDTEAFF TGTGCCAGCAGCCAGGGACAGGGGGCGCGTTCAGACACTGAAGCTTTCTTT
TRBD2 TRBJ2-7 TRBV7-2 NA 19 CASSPTSGRAGLGSYEQYF TGTGCCAGCAGCCCGACTAGCGGGAGGGCCGGACTAGGCTCCTACGAGCAGTACTTC
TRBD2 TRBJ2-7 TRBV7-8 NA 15 CASSLGSGGIYEQYF TGTGCCAGCAGCCTCGGTAGCGGGGGCATCTACGAGCAGTACTTC
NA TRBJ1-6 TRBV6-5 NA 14 CASCRTAYNSPLHF TGTGCCAGCTGCCGGACAGCCTATAATTCACCCCTCCACTTT
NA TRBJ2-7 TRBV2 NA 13 CASSPQGFNEQYF TGTGCCAGCAGTCCACAGGGATTCAACGAGCAGTACTTC
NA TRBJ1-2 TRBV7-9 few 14 CASSLVADFYGYTF TGTGCCAGCAGCTTAGTTGCAGACTTCTATGGCTACACCTTC
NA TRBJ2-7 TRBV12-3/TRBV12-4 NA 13 CASAWRQNYEQYF TGTGCCAGCGCTTGGCGACAGAACTACGAGCAGTACTTC
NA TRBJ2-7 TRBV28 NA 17 CASSLFSTTKEVDEQYF TGTGCCAGCAGTTTATTCTCCACGACTAAAGAGGTTGACGAGCAGTACTTC
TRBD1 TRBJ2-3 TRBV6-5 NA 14 CASSRGQGTDTQYF TGTGCCAGCAGTAGGGGGCAAGGCACAGATACGCAGTATTTT
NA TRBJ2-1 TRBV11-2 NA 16 CASSIRRAARRAEQFF TGTGCCAGCAGCATCCGAAGGGCAGCCCGGCGGGCGGAGCAGTTCTTC
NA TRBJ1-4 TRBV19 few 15 CASSIGGTINEKLFF TGTGCCAGTAGTATTGGGGGGACGATTAATGAAAAACTGTTTTTT
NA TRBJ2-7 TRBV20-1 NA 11 CSARLSYEQYF TGCAGTGCCAGACTCTCCTACGAGCAGTACTTC
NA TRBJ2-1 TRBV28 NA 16 CASSFNPRTGYNEQFF TGTGCCAGCAGTTTTAACCCCCGAACAGGCTACAATGAGCAGTTCTTC
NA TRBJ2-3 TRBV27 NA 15 CATSQGGRGTDTQYF TGTGCCACCTCTCAAGGGGGGAGGGGCACAGATACGCAGTATTTT
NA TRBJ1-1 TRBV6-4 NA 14 CASSDSSLSTEAFF TGTGCCAGCAGTGACTCGAGCCTTTCGACTGAAGCTTTCTTT
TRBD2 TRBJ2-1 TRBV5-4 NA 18 CASSPGLAGGPPYNEQFF TGTGCCAGCAGCCCCGGACTAGCGGGAGGTCCTCCCTACAATGAGCAGTTCTTC
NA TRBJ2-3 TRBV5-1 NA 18 CASSLAGPGRSSTDTQYF TGCGCCAGCAGCCTTGCCGGGCCAGGGAGGTCTAGCACAGATACGCAGTATTTT
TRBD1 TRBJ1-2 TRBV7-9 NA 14 CASTKAGTGGGYTF TGTGCCAGCACCAAAGCCGGGACAGGGGGCGGCTACACCTTC
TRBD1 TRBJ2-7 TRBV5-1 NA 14 CASSLRDRRYEQYF TGCGCCAGCAGCTTGCGGGACAGAAGATACGAGCAGTACTTC
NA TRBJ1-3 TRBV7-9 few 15 CASSLVGSSGNTIYF TGTGCCAGCAGCTTAGTCGGTTCCTCTGGAAACACCATATATTTT
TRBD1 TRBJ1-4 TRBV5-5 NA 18 CASSPWTGGLATNEKLFF TGTGCCAGCAGCCCTTGGACAGGGGGCCTTGCAACTAATGAAAAACTGTTTTTT
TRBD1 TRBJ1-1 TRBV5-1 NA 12 CASGTGGTEAFF TGCGCCAGCGGGACAGGGGGCACTGAAGCTTTCTTT
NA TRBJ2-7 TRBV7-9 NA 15 CASKPMGVLDYEQYF TGTGCCAGCAAACCCATGGGAGTTCTGGACTACGAGCAGTACTTC
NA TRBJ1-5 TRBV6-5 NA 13 CASRRVPNQPQHF TGTGCCAGCAGGAGGGTCCCCAATCAGCCCCAGCATTTT
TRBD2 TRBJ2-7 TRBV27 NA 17 CASSTYQAGARLYEQYF TGTGCCAGCAGTACCTATCAAGCGGGAGCTAGACTTTACGAGCAGTACTTC
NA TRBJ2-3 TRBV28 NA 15 CASSLIVDSTDTQYF TGTGCCAGCAGTTTAATCGTAGACAGTACAGATACGCAGTATTTT
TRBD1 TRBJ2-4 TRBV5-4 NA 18 CASSSTGTVSLAKNIQYF TGTGCCAGCAGCTCTACCGGGACAGTATCCTTAGCCAAAAACATTCAGTACTTC
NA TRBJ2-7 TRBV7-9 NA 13 CASSGPRTYEQYF TGTGCCAGCAGCGGCCCGAGGACCTACGAGCAGTACTTC
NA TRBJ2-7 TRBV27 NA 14 CASSPRSSTYEQYF TGTGCCAGCAGCCCCCGGTCATCAACCTACGAGCAGTACTTC
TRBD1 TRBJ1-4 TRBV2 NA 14 CASNLQGFFEKLFF TGTGCCAGCAACTTACAGGGGTTTTTTGAAAAACTGTTTTTT
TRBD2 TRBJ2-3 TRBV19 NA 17 CATTDHIKREGPDTQYF TGTGCCACCACGGATCACATAAAGCGGGAGGGCCCCGATACGCAGTATTTT
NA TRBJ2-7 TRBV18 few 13 CASSPQQGNEQYF TGTGCCAGCTCACCTCAACAGGGCAACGAGCAGTACTTC
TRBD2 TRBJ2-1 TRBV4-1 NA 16 CASSQAGTSGYNEQFF TGCGCCAGCAGCCAAGCCGGGACTAGCGGTTACAATGAGCAGTTCTTC
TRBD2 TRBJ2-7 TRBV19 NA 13 CAGLAGPPYEQYF TGTGCCGGACTAGCGGGACCTCCCTACGAGCAGTACTTC
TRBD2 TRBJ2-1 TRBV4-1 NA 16 CASSPLAESTVGEQFF TGCGCCAGCAGCCCACTAGCGGAGTCAACGGTAGGTGAGCAGTTCTTC
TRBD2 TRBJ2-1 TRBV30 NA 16 CAWSVSIKAGVFEQFF TGTGCCTGGAGTGTAAGTATCAAAGCGGGAGTGTTCGAGCAGTTCTTC
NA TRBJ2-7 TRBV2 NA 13 CASSEAVLREQYF TGTGCCAGCAGTGAAGCCGTACTGCGAGAGCAGTACTTC